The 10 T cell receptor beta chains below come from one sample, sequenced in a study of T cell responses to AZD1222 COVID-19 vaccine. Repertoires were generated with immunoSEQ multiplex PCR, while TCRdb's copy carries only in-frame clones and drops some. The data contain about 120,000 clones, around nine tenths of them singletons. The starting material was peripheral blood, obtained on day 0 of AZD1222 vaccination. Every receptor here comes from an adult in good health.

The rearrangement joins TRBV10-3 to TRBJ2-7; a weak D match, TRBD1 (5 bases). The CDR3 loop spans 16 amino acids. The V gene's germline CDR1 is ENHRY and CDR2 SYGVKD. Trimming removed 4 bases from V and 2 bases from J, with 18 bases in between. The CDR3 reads CAISGVTGSAPYEQYF. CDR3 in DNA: TGTGCCATCAGTGGAGTAACAGGCTCCGCTCCCTACGAGCAGTACTTC.

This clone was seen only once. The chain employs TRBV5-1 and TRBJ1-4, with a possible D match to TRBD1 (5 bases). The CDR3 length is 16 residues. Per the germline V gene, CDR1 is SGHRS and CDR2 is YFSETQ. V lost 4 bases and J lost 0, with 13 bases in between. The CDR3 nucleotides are TGCGCCAGCAGCCCCGGGACGGCTTCAACTAATGAAAAACTGTTTTTT. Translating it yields CASSPGTASTNEKLFF.

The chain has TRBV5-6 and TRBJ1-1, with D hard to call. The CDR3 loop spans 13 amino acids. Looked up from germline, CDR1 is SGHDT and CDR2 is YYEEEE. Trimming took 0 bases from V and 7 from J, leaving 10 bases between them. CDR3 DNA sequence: TGTGCCAGCAGCTTGGCAGGTGCAGGTGAAGCTTTCTTT. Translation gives CASSLAGAGEAFF.

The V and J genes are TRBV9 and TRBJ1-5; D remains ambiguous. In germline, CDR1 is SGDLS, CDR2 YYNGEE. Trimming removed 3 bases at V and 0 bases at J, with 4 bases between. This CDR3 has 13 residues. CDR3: CASSGGSNQPQHF. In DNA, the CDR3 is TGTGCCAGCAGCGGGGGTAGCAATCAGCCCCAGCATTTT.

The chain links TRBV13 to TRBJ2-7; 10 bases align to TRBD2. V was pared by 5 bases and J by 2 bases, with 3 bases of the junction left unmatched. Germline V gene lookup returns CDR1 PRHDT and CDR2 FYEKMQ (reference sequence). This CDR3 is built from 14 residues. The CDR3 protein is CASSRLAGAYEQYF. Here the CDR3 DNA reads TGTGCCAGCAGCCGCCTAGCGGGAGCCTACGAGCAGTACTTC.

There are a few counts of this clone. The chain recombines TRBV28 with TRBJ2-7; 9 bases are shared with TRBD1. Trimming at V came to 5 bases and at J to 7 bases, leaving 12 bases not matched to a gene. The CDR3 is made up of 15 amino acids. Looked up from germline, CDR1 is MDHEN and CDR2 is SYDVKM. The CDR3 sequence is CASSPGTGILPEQYF. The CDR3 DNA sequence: TGTGCCAGCAGTCCCGGGACAGGGATCTTGCCAGAGCAGTACTTC.

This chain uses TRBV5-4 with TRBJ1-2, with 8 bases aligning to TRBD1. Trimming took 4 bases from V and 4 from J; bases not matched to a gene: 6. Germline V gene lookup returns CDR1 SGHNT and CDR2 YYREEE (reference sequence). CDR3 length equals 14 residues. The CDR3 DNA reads TGTGCCAGCAGCCCCGGACAGGGTTCCTATGGCTACACCTTC. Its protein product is CASSPGQGSYGYTF.

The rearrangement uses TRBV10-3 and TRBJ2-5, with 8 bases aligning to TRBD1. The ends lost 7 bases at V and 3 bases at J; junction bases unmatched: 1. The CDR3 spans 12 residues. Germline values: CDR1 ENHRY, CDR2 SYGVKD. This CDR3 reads CAIKDREETQYF. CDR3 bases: TGTGCCATCAAGGACAGGGAAGAGACCCAGTACTTC.

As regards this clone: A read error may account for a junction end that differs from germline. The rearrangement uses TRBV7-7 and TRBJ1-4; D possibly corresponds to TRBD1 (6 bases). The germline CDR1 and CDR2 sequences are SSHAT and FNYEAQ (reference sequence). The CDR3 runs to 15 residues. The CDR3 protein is CASSIPGDNGEKLFF. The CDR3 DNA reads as TGTGCTAGCAGCATTCCCGGGGACAACGGTGAAAAACTGTTTTTT.

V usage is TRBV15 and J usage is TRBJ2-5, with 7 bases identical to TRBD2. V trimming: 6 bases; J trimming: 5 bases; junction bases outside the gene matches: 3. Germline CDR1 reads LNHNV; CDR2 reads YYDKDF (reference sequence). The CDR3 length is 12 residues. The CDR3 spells CATRAGGETQYF. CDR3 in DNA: TGTGCCACCAGGGCCGGGGGGGAGACCCAGTACTTC.